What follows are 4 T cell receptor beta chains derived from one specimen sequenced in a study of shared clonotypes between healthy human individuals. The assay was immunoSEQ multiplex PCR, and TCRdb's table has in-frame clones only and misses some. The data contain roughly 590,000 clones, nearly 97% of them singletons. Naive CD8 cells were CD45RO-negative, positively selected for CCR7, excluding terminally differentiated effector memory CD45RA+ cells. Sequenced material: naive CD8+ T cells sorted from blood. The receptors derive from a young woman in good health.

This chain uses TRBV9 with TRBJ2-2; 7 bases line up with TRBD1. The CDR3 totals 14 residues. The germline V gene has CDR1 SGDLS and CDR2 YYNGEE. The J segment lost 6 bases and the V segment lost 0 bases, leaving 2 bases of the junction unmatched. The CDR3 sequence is CASSVAQGAGELFF. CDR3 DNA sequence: TGTGCCAGCAGCGTAGCCCAGGGGGCCGGGGAGCTGTTTTTT.

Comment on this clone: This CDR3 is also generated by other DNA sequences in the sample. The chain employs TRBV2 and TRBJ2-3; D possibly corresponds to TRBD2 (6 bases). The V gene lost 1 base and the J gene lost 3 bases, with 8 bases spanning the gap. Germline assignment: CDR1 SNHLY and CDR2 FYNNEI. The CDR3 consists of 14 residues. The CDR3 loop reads CASSEEAGTDTQYF. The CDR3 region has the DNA TGTGCCAGCAGTGAAGAAGCGGGTACAGATACGCAGTATTTT.

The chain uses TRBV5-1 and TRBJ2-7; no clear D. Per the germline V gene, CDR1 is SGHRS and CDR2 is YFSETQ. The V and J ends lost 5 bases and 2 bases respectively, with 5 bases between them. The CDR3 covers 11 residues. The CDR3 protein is CASSEAYEQYF. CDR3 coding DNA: TGCGCCAGCAGTGAGGCCTACGAGCAGTACTTC.

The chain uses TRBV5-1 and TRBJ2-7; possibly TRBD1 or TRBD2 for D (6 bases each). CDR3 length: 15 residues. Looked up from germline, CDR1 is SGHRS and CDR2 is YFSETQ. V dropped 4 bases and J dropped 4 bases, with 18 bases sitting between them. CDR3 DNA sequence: TGCGCCAGCAGCCCAGGGGAGGTTTTGGGATACGAGCAGTACTTC. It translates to CASSPGEVLGYEQYF.